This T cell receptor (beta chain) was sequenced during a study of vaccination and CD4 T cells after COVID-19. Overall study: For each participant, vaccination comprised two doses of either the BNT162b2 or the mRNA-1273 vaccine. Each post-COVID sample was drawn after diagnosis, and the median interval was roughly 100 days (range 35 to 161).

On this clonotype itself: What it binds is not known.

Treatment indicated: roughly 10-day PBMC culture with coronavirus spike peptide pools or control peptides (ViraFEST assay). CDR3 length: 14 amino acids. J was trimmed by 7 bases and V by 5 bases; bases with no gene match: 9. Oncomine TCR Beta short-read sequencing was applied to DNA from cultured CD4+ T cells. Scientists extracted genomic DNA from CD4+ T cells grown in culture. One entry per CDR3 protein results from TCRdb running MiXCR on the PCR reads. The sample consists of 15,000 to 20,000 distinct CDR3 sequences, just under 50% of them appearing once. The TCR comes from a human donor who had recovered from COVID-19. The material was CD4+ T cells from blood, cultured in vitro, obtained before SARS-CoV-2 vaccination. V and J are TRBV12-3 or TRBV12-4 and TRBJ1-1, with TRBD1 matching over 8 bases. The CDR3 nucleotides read TGTGCCAGCAGTGCGGGACAGGACCTCTTTGAAGCTTTCTTT. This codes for CASSAGQDLFEAFF.